The clone carrying this T cell receptor (beta chain) was counted only a few times. Antigen unknown. The data are from a study of cytotoxic CD8 clonotypes in ibrutinib-treated CLL. Study in general: Among the patients, roughly 12 presented as relapsed/refractory and approximately 14 as treatment-naive; 17 showed unmutated IGHV. Findings and limits, study-wide: Treatment saw public clonotypes, which were uncommon, either contract or stay stable. Baseline clonality, above age-matched healthy donor levels, tracked circulating CD8+ T-cell counts.

Sequencing was performed with immunoSEQ multiplex PCR; in TCRdb, only in-frame clones are kept and a portion is missing. The sample lists fewer than 100,000 clones, 70% to 80% seen once, with 4% to 5.5% in the top ten. CDR3 size: 16 residues. Germline V lookup: CDR1 KGHSH, CDR2 LQKENI. Trimming removed 2 bases from V and 6 bases from J; junction bases left unmatched: 11. The specimen was PBMCs, collected after 12 months of ibrutinib treatment. This clonotype was obtained from a human donor with chronic lymphocytic leukemia. The J gene is TRBJ2-5, the V gene TRBV18; 8 positions agree with TRBD1. The CDR3 region has the DNA TGTGCCAGCTCACCAATGCCAGGGGGCGCATCGAAGACCCAGTACTTC. Translated, it gives CASSPMPGGASKTQYF.